These T cell receptor beta chains were read from a single sample in a study of T cell changes during pregnancy in multiple sclerosis. Assay used: immunoSEQ multiplex PCR; TCRdb lists only in-frame clones, some missing. The sample shows about 36,000 clones, more than 70% of them seen only once. The specimen was CD4+ T cells from peripheral blood mononuclear cells, collected in the first trimester of pregnancy. Receptor source: a female donor with multiple sclerosis, enrolled in a pregnancy study. Each CDR3 is given with its conserved first and last residue.

TRBJ2-2,TRBV5-5,CASSPRTGQTGELFF
TRBJ2-7,TRBV28,CASSLVSGRDSYEQYF
TRBJ1-2,TRBV12-5,CASGLAQGQGVVGYTF
TRBJ1-2,TRBV5-1,CASSLASPRQAEGYTF
TRBJ1-1,TRBV27,CASSLNRGGNTEAFF
TRBJ2-5,TRBV5-4,CASSFGSGGEETQYF
TRBJ1-5,TRBV19,CASSGGGAGQPQHF
TRBJ1-2,TRBV6-1,CASSEYREGGYTF
TRBJ2-1,TRBV6-1,CASRKDRGNEQFF
TRBJ2-2,TRBV6-6,CASRTKASEELFF
TRBJ1-1,TRBV7-3,CASSPTGGGTEAFF
TRBJ1-3,TRBV15,CATSFYRGGEAGNTIYF
TRBJ1-3,TRBV6-6,CASSYPGEGNTIYF
TRBJ2-1,TRBV27,CASSLKGQGWKNEQFF
TRBJ2-5,TRBV4-2,CASSQETVSSGAQETQYF
TRBJ2-3,TRBV5-1,CASSPGQYTDTQYF
TRBJ1-6,TRBV9,CASSVQGEGSPLHF
TRBJ2-1,TRBV2,CASRRLAGNYNEQFF
TRBJ1-2,TRBV2,CASSESVLGYGYTF
TRBJ2-3,TRBV28,CASSGPGDRGQDTQYF
TRBJ2-3,TRBV9,CASSAHEGGASADTQYF